This T cell receptor (beta chain) came from a study of a mutant IDH1 vaccine in newly diagnosed glioma. The overall study: In weeks 1, 3, 5, 7, 11, 15, 19 and 23, patients were vaccinated. Those enrolled had earlier been treated with radiotherapy, temozolomide, or both, mostly both. The study, taken as a whole, reports: With respect to changes in top peripheral T cell clonotypes, pseudoprogression seemed unrelated.

Measured with immunoSEQ multiplex PCR; TCRdb has only the in-frame clones, and not every one. The table records 60,000 to 100,000 clones, more than 80% of them present only once. Concerning this clone itself: The antigen is not known.

Time point given: week 23, last vaccination. The vaccine gave 300 ug of a 20-mer mutant IDH1 peptide subcutaneously per dose. In every donor, the tumor was a new WHO grade 3 or 4 IDH1-mutant, ATRX-lost astrocytoma. The J segment lost 0 bases and the V segment lost 2 bases, leaving 1 base of the junction unmatched. The germline gives CDR1 SGHTA, CDR2 FQGNSA. CDR3 size: 15 residues. This sample comprised PBMCs, obtained from a glioma patient whose treatment included an IDH1 peptide vaccine. This chain uses TRBV7-2 with TRBJ2-3; 8 bases align to TRBD2. This clonotype originated in a woman aged 45 to 65 with glioma. CDR3 loop: CASSLRTSSTDTQYF. The CDR3 DNA is TGTGCCAGCAGCTTACGGACTAGCAGCACAGATACGCAGTATTTT.